This is a list of T cell receptor beta chains from one sample in a study of CD8+ T cells in alopecia areata. Assay used: immunoSEQ multiplex PCR; TCRdb lists only in-frame clones, some missing. The sample yields 150,000 to 200,000 clones, 60% seen once. This sample comprised CD4+ T cells sorted from blood, obtained at week 24, from a patient treated with tofacitinib. Every receptor here comes from a human donor with alopecia areata. CDR3s include the opening cysteine and the closing phenylalanine or tryptophan. Each record gives: clone size, V gene, J gene, D gene, CDR3 length, CDR3 DNA, CDR3 protein. A D gene is named only where the DNA matches it firmly. Expanded clones are given a class, and other clones once, few, many or no size at all.

abundance: -; v_gene: TRBV29-1; j_gene: TRBJ1-3; d_gene: -; len: 12; CDR3nt: TGCAGCGGACGGACAGTCGGAAACACCATATATTTT; CDR3aa: CSGRTVGNTIYF
abundance: -; v_gene: TRBV10-3; j_gene: TRBJ1-5; d_gene: -; len: 16; CDR3nt: TGTGCCATCAGTGACCTTGGGGGTATGGGCAATCAGCCCCAGCATTTT; CDR3aa: CAISDLGGMGNQPQHF
abundance: -; v_gene: TRBV30; j_gene: TRBJ1-2; d_gene: -; len: 14; CDR3nt: TGTGCCTGGGCCCAACAGGGTACTAACTATGGCTACACCTTC; CDR3aa: CAWAQQGTNYGYTF
abundance: -; v_gene: TRBV27; j_gene: TRBJ2-4; d_gene: -; len: 15; CDR3nt: TGTGCCAGCAGTCCCCTAACCTTAGCCAAAAACATTCAGTACTTC; CDR3aa: CASSPLTLAKNIQYF
abundance: -; v_gene: TRBV7-8; j_gene: TRBJ2-3; d_gene: TRBD2; len: 18; CDR3nt: TGTGCCAGCAGCTTAGCGGCTGGCGGGGGGAAAAACACAGATACGCAGTATTTT; CDR3aa: CASSLAAGGGKNTDTQYF
abundance: -; v_gene: TRBV25-1; j_gene: TRBJ1-2; d_gene: -; len: 15; CDR3nt: TGTGCCAGCAGTGATCACCTCGGGACAACCTATGGCTACACCTTC; CDR3aa: CASSDHLGTTYGYTF
abundance: few; v_gene: TRBV21-1; j_gene: TRBJ2-1; d_gene: -; len: 14; CDR3nt: TGTGCCAGGACGTTCCGGGACAGGGGTAATGAGCAGTTCTTC; CDR3aa: CARTFRDRGNEQFF
abundance: few; v_gene: TRBV5-6; j_gene: TRBJ1-2; d_gene: TRBD1; len: 15; CDR3nt: TGTGCCAGCAGCCAGCCGGGACAGGGGTTGGATGGCTACACCTTC; CDR3aa: CASSQPGQGLDGYTF
abundance: -; v_gene: TRBV30; j_gene: TRBJ1-1; d_gene: TRBD1; len: 15; CDR3nt: TGTGCCTGGAGTGTGGGACTAACAGGGGACACTGAAGCTTTCTTT; CDR3aa: CAWSVGLTGDTEAFF
abundance: -; v_gene: TRBV29-1; j_gene: TRBJ2-7; d_gene: -; len: 13; CDR3nt: TGCAGCGTTGGAGCGACAGCCGCCTACGAGCAGTACTTC; CDR3aa: CSVGATAAYEQYF
abundance: -; v_gene: TRBV6-5; j_gene: TRBJ2-7; d_gene: -; len: 15; CDR3nt: TGTGCCAGCAGTTACCGTAAGGACTTGATCTACGAGCAGTACTTC; CDR3aa: CASSYRKDLIYEQYF
abundance: few; v_gene: TRBV21-1; j_gene: TRBJ2-7; d_gene: -; len: 16; CDR3nt: TGTGCCAGCAGCAAACCCCCGGGGGAGATCTCCTACGAGCAGTACTTC; CDR3aa: CASSKPPGEISYEQYF
abundance: -; v_gene: TRBV19; j_gene: TRBJ1-5; d_gene: -; len: 15; CDR3nt: TGTGCCAGTAGTATAGTAGGGACGACACAGCAGCCCCAGCATTTT; CDR3aa: CASSIVGTTQQPQHF
abundance: few; v_gene: TRBV20-1; j_gene: TRBJ2-3; d_gene: -; len: 10; CDR3nt: TGCAGTGCTTCCCCAGCTACGCAGTATTTT; CDR3aa: CSASPATQYF
abundance: few; v_gene: TRBV29-1; j_gene: TRBJ1-6; d_gene: TRBD1; len: 14; CDR3nt: TGCAGCGTAGCCACGGGACAGGGGAGTGCACCCCTCCACTTT; CDR3aa: CSVATGQGSAPLHF
abundance: -; v_gene: TRBV29-1; j_gene: TRBJ2-3; d_gene: -; len: 13; CDR3nt: TGCAGCGTTAAAGGGAGAAGCACAGATACGCAGTATTTT; CDR3aa: CSVKGRSTDTQYF
abundance: -; v_gene: TRBV7-2; j_gene: TRBJ1-2; d_gene: -; len: 15; CDR3nt: TGTGCCAGCAGCTTGACCTACAGGGCACCAAATGGCTACACCTTC; CDR3aa: CASSLTYRAPNGYTF
abundance: -; v_gene: TRBV7-2; j_gene: TRBJ2-3; d_gene: TRBD2; len: 13; CDR3nt: TGTGCCAGCAGCCCCGGGGAGGGAGATACGCAGTATTTT; CDR3aa: CASSPGEGDTQYF
abundance: -; v_gene: TRBV30; j_gene: TRBJ2-7; d_gene: -; len: 11; CDR3nt: TGTGCCTGGAGTTCAGAATACGAGCAGTACTTC; CDR3aa: CAWSSEYEQYF
abundance: -; v_gene: TRBV30; j_gene: TRBJ2-1; d_gene: -; len: 13; CDR3nt: TGTGCCTGGAGTGTACTGGGGGCCAGGCGACTGTTCTTC; CDR3aa: CAWSVLGARRLFF
abundance: few; v_gene: TRBV11-3; j_gene: TRBJ2-3; d_gene: -; len: 14; CDR3nt: TGTGCCAGCAGCTTAGATTTGGGCACAGATACGCAGTATTTT; CDR3aa: CASSLDLGTDTQYF
abundance: -; v_gene: TRBV19; j_gene: TRBJ2-3; d_gene: TRBD2; len: 14; CDR3nt: TGTGCCAGTAGGATAGCGGGGTTCACAGATACGCAGTATTTT; CDR3aa: CASRIAGFTDTQYF
abundance: -; v_gene: TRBV30; j_gene: TRBJ2-1; d_gene: TRBD1; len: 14; CDR3nt: TGTGCCTGGAATGTAGGGGGCCTCTACAATGAGCAGTTCTTC; CDR3aa: CAWNVGGLYNEQFF
abundance: -; v_gene: TRBV30; j_gene: TRBJ1-2; d_gene: -; len: 13; CDR3nt: TGTGCCTGTGAGAGAGGACGAACAGGGGGCTACACCTTC; CDR3aa: CACERGRTGGYTF
abundance: -; v_gene: TRBV9; j_gene: TRBJ1-2; d_gene: TRBD1; len: 14; CDR3nt: TGTGCCAGCAGCCCTCGGACAGGGGATTATGGCTACACCTTC; CDR3aa: CASSPRTGDYGYTF
abundance: -; v_gene: TRBV5-7; j_gene: TRBJ2-3; d_gene: -; len: 13; CDR3nt: TGTGCCAGCAGCGACCCCGGGCCTTATACGCAGTATTTT; CDR3aa: CASSDPGPYTQYF
abundance: few; v_gene: TRBV5-1; j_gene: TRBJ2-3; d_gene: -; len: 14; CDR3nt: TGCGCCAGCAGCTTGGGGATGAGCACAGATACGCAGTATTTT; CDR3aa: CASSLGMSTDTQYF
abundance: few; v_gene: TRBV29-1; j_gene: TRBJ2-2; d_gene: -; len: 11; CDR3nt: TGCAGCGTTGGGGTGGCCGGGGAGCTGTTTTTT; CDR3aa: CSVGVAGELFF
abundance: -; v_gene: TRBV5-6; j_gene: TRBJ2-7; d_gene: -; len: 14; CDR3nt: TGTGCCAGCAGCTGGGCGATTACCGAGGACGAGCAGTACTTC; CDR3aa: CASSWAITEDEQYF
abundance: once; v_gene: TRBV30; j_gene: TRBJ1-3; d_gene: -; len: 11; CDR3nt: TGTGCCTGGAATTACGGAAACACCATATATTTT; CDR3aa: CAWNYGNTIYF
abundance: -; v_gene: TRBV28; j_gene: TRBJ2-7; d_gene: -; len: 13; CDR3nt: TGTGCCAGCAGTTTATACAGACCCTACGAGCAGTACTTC; CDR3aa: CASSLYRPYEQYF
abundance: few; v_gene: TRBV15; j_gene: TRBJ2-5; d_gene: -; len: 15; CDR3nt: TGTGCCACCAGCAGAGATAGACTAGGCTGGGAGACCCAGTACTTC; CDR3aa: CATSRDRLGWETQYF
abundance: -; v_gene: TRBV30; j_gene: TRBJ2-2; d_gene: TRBD2; len: 17; CDR3nt: TGTGCCTGCCTACGACTAGCGGGGGGGCCGAGCACCGGGGAGCTGTTTTTT; CDR3aa: CACLRLAGGPSTGELFF
abundance: -; v_gene: TRBV29-1; j_gene: TRBJ1-2; d_gene: -; len: 10; CDR3nt: TGCAGCGTTGACACCTATGGCTACACCTTC; CDR3aa: CSVDTYGYTF
abundance: -; v_gene: TRBV7-8; j_gene: TRBJ1-2; d_gene: -; len: 14; CDR3nt: TGTGCCAGCAGCCTCGGGACGGCTAACTATGGCTACACCTTC; CDR3aa: CASSLGTANYGYTF
abundance: -; v_gene: TRBV16; j_gene: TRBJ1-5; d_gene: TRBD1; len: 14; CDR3nt: TGTGCCAGCAGCCAGGGACAGGGAAAACAGCCCCAGCATTTT; CDR3aa: CASSQGQGKQPQHF
abundance: -; v_gene: TRBV30; j_gene: TRBJ1-1; d_gene: -; len: 12; CDR3nt: TGTGCCTGGAGTGTACTGGGGACTGAAGCTTTCTTT; CDR3aa: CAWSVLGTEAFF
abundance: -; v_gene: TRBV25-1; j_gene: TRBJ2-1; d_gene: -; len: 11; CDR3nt: TGTGCCAGCGGGGTTGCCAATGAGCAGTTCTTC; CDR3aa: CASGVANEQFF
abundance: -; v_gene: TRBV5-1; j_gene: TRBJ1-6; d_gene: -; len: 15; CDR3nt: TGCGCCAGCAGCTATGAGGGCAAAGGGAATTCACCCCTCCACTTT; CDR3aa: CASSYEGKGNSPLHF
abundance: -; v_gene: TRBV28; j_gene: TRBJ2-7; d_gene: -; len: 15; CDR3nt: TGTGCCAGCAGAGTGTCCCCAAGACCGTCTGGGGAGCAGTACTTC; CDR3aa: CASRVSPRPSGEQYF
abundance: -; v_gene: TRBV9; j_gene: TRBJ1-2; d_gene: -; len: 15; CDR3nt: TGTGCCAGCAGCGAGGCCCCCGGCACAGGCTATGGCTACACCTTC; CDR3aa: CASSEAPGTGYGYTF
abundance: -; v_gene: TRBV30; j_gene: TRBJ1-4; d_gene: -; len: 17; CDR3nt: TGTGCCGGCTATACCCCCGGGGGGGAAGCAACTAATGAAAAACTGTTTTTT; CDR3aa: CAGYTPGGEATNEKLFF
abundance: -; v_gene: TRBV29-1; j_gene: TRBJ2-6; d_gene: -; len: 14; CDR3nt: TGCAGCGTTGCGGACGGCTCTGGGGCCAACGTCCTGACTTTC; CDR3aa: CSVADGSGANVLTF
abundance: -; v_gene: TRBV20-1; j_gene: TRBJ1-2; d_gene: -; len: 11; CDR3nt: TGCAGTGCTACTCTGAGGGGGGCTAATACCTTC; CDR3aa: CSATLRGANTF
abundance: -; v_gene: TRBV6-5; j_gene: TRBJ1-6; d_gene: -; len: 16; CDR3nt: TGTGCCAGCAGTTACTATCCAGGGCAGAGTTCTTCACCCCTCCACTTT; CDR3aa: CASSYYPGQSSSPLHF
abundance: few; v_gene: TRBV5-1; j_gene: TRBJ2-1; d_gene: TRBD2; len: 15; CDR3nt: TGCGCCAGCAGCTTGGTCGGTAGCGGGGGATATGAGCAGTTCTTC; CDR3aa: CASSLVGSGGYEQFF
abundance: few; v_gene: TRBV5-1; j_gene: TRBJ2-1; d_gene: TRBD2; len: 15; CDR3nt: TGCGCCAGCAGCTTGTCTAGCGGGCAGAACAATGAGCAGTTCTTC; CDR3aa: CASSLSSGQNNEQFF
abundance: -; v_gene: TRBV7-2; j_gene: TRBJ1-6; d_gene: TRBD1; len: 15; CDR3nt: TGTGCCAGCAGCCAAGGACAGGGGAGGCGTTCACCCCTCCACTTT; CDR3aa: CASSQGQGRRSPLHF
abundance: -; v_gene: TRBV2; j_gene: TRBJ2-2; d_gene: -; len: 14; CDR3nt: TGTGCCAGCAGTGGGACAGAGAACACCGGGGAGCTGTTTTTT; CDR3aa: CASSGTENTGELFF
abundance: few; v_gene: TRBV19; j_gene: TRBJ2-3; d_gene: -; len: 12; CDR3nt: TGTGCCAGTAGTGCAAACACAGATACGCAGTATTTT; CDR3aa: CASSANTDTQYF
abundance: -; v_gene: TRBV15; j_gene: TRBJ2-7; d_gene: TRBD2; len: 17; CDR3nt: TGTGCCACCAGCAGAGATCCGCTAGCGGGGGCCTCCTACGAGCAGTACTTC; CDR3aa: CATSRDPLAGASYEQYF
abundance: -; v_gene: TRBV5-4; j_gene: TRBJ1-1; d_gene: -; len: 12; CDR3nt: TGTGCCAGCAGGAACCAAGTGGGTGAAGCTTTCTTT; CDR3aa: CASRNQVGEAFF
abundance: -; v_gene: TRBV9; j_gene: TRBJ1-2; d_gene: TRBD1; len: 14; CDR3nt: TGTGCCAGCAGCGCCGGACAGGGGGCAACAGGCTACACCTTC; CDR3aa: CASSAGQGATGYTF
abundance: few; v_gene: TRBV7-9; j_gene: TRBJ1-1; d_gene: -; len: 17; CDR3nt: TGTGCCAGCAGCCCTACAGGGACCTCGTTCATGAACACTGAAGCTTTCTTT; CDR3aa: CASSPTGTSFMNTEAFF
abundance: -; v_gene: TRBV29-1; j_gene: TRBJ1-1; d_gene: TRBD1; len: 14; CDR3nt: TGCAGCGTTGGAGGGGGCGCCGAGAAGGCTGAAGCTTTCTTT; CDR3aa: CSVGGGAEKAEAFF
abundance: -; v_gene: TRBV29-1; j_gene: TRBJ2-1; d_gene: -; len: 14; CDR3nt: TGCAGCTCTCTAGGGGGAAGCTCCTACAATGAGCAGTTCTTC; CDR3aa: CSSLGGSSYNEQFF
abundance: few; v_gene: TRBV10-3; j_gene: TRBJ2-3; d_gene: -; len: 11; CDR3nt: TGTGCCATCAGACTTCGAGATACGCAGTATTTT; CDR3aa: CAIRLRDTQYF
abundance: -; v_gene: TRBV2; j_gene: TRBJ2-1; d_gene: -; len: 18; CDR3nt: TGTGCCAGCAGGAGAAGCAGCGTGGGACACAGCTCCTACAATGAGCAGTTCTTC; CDR3aa: CASRRSSVGHSSYNEQFF
abundance: -; v_gene: TRBV29-1; j_gene: TRBJ1-2; d_gene: TRBD1; len: 13; CDR3nt: TGCAGCGTACATGGACAGGTTGGGTATGGCTACACCTTC; CDR3aa: CSVHGQVGYGYTF
abundance: -; v_gene: TRBV29-1; j_gene: TRBJ2-2; d_gene: -; len: 16; CDR3nt: TGCAGCGTTGGGCTCAGGGGACATCAAGCCACCGGGGAGCTGTTTTTT; CDR3aa: CSVGLRGHQATGELFF